A selection of T cell receptor beta chains follows, all from one sample in a study of blood T cell repertoires in COVID-19. The data were produced by immunoSEQ multiplex PCR, yet TCRdb's version contains in-frame clones alone and is incomplete. The sample consists of roughly 38,000 clones, almost 90% of them appearing once. What was sequenced was peripheral blood. The source is a man aged 65 to 85 with acute or convalescent COVID-19. Both conserved end residues are part of each CDR3. D genes are given only for firm matches. The size of a clone is reported for some rows only, either as once, few or many, or as a class for expanded clones.

V gene	J gene	clone size	D gene	CDR3 protein	CDR3 DNA
TRBV5-5	TRBJ2-7	once	-	CASTRTGREYEQYF	TGTGCCAGCACAAGGACAGGGAGGGAATACGAGCAGTACTTC
TRBV6-2/TRBV6-3	TRBJ2-6	-	TRBD1	CASSYGDRGSGANVLTF	TGTGCCAGCAGTTACGGGGACAGGGGGTCTGGGGCCAACGTCCTGACTTTC
TRBV11-3	TRBJ2-3	-	TRBD2	CASSPIDGREVDTQYF	TGTGCCAGCAGCCCCATAGACGGGCGGGAGGTAGATACGCAGTATTTT
TRBV19	TRBJ2-2	-	TRBD1	CASSSGQGSYTGELFF	TGTGCCAGTAGTAGCGGACAGGGTAGTTACACCGGGGAGCTGTTTTTT
TRBV6-5	TRBJ1-2	-	-	CASTTEGGNYGYTF	TGTGCCAGCACCACAGAAGGGGGTAACTATGGCTACACCTTC
TRBV3-1/TRBV3-2	TRBJ2-3	-	-	CASSQQLGGDTQYF	TGTGCCAGCAGCCAACAACTCGGGGGAGATACGCAGTATTTT
TRBV5-4	TRBJ2-7	-	TRBD1	CASSDRGSGSYEQYF	TGTGCCAGCAGCGACAGGGGTTCCGGGTCCTACGAGCAGTACTTC
TRBV6-5	TRBJ1-1	-	-	CASSFWQGTEAFF	TGTGCCAGCAGCTTCTGGCAGGGAACTGAAGCTTTCTTT
TRBV29-1	TRBJ1-1	once	-	CSSRLLNTEAFF	TGCAGCTCCAGGCTCCTGAACACTGAAGCTTTCTTT
TRBV5-1	TRBJ2-3	-	-	CASSSGLTPADTQYF	TGCGCCAGCAGCTCAGGGCTGACTCCGGCAGATACGCAGTATTTT
TRBV10-3	TRBJ1-4	-	TRBD1	CAISDRDRGNEKLFF	TGTGCCATCAGTGACAGGGACAGGGGGAATGAAAAACTGTTTTTT
TRBV6-2/TRBV6-3	TRBJ2-7	-	-	CASSRALRQTLVSYEQYF	TGTGCCAGCAGTCGCGCTTTAAGACAGACCCTCGTCTCCTACGAGCAGTACTTC
TRBV5-1	TRBJ2-5	-	TRBD1	CASSSDRGTETQYF	TGCGCCAGCAGCTCCGACAGGGGAACAGAGACCCAGTACTTC
TRBV9	TRBJ2-1	-	-	CASSVYSYNEQFF	TGTGCCAGCAGCGTCTATTCCTACAATGAGCAGTTCTTC
TRBV3-1/TRBV3-2	TRBJ1-2	-	-	CASSLAQGPYGYTF	TGTGCCAGCAGCCTAGCCCAGGGGCCCTATGGCTACACCTTC
TRBV7-2	TRBJ2-5	-	TRBD2	CASSLSSGSMETQYF	TGTGCCAGCAGCTTATCTAGCGGGAGTATGGAGACCCAGTACTTC
TRBV28	TRBJ1-2	-	-	CASSFTRGRSIERYTF	TGTGCCAGCAGTTTTACCCGCGGCAGATCTATAGAACGCTACACCTTC
TRBV2	TRBJ2-1	-	-	CASSQDSTYNEQFF	TGTGCCAGCAGTCAGGACTCGACCTACAATGAGCAGTTCTTC
TRBV9	TRBJ1-4	-	-	CASSQFAGATNEKLFF	TGTGCCAGCAGCCAGTTTGCGGGGGCGACTAATGAAAAACTGTTTTTT
TRBV7-2	TRBJ1-1	-	-	CASSSPGGAVAEAFF	TGTGCCAGCAGCTCCCCCGGGGGGGCGGTCGCTGAAGCTTTCTTT
TRBV5-5	TRBJ1-3	-	-	CASSLDAGHSGNTIYF	TGTGCCAGCAGCTTGGATGCGGGCCACTCTGGAAACACCATATATTTT
TRBV2	TRBJ1-5	-	-	CASSYPSGTSVHF	TGTGCCAGCAGTTATCCGTCGGGCACTAGCGTTCATTTT
TRBV7-2	TRBJ2-1	-	TRBD2	CASSLGGLAGSNEQFF	TGTGCCAGCAGCTTGGGGGGGCTAGCGGGGTCCAATGAGCAGTTCTTC
TRBV6-2/TRBV6-3	TRBJ1-2	large	-	CASSPVEINGYTF	TGTGCCAGCAGTCCCGTAGAGATTAATGGCTACACCTTC
TRBV4-3	TRBJ2-7	-	TRBD1	CASSQGDRAPEQYF	TGCGCCAGCAGCCAAGGCGACAGGGCCCCCGAGCAGTACTTC
TRBV24-1	TRBJ2-3	-	TRBD2	CATSDAGTSGRWTDTQYF	TGTGCCACCAGTGATGCCGGGACTAGCGGGAGGTGGACAGATACGCAGTATTTT
TRBV7-9	TRBJ1-3	-	-	CASSLMGSSGNTIYF	TGTGCCAGCAGCTTAATGGGGAGCTCTGGAAACACCATATATTTT
TRBV7-8	TRBJ1-5	-	-	CASSSAGVRSNQPQHF	TGTGCCAGCAGCTCCGCAGGGGTAAGGAGCAATCAGCCCCAGCATTTT
TRBV10-3	TRBJ2-7	-	TRBD2	CAISESGMLAGEWEQYF	TGTGCCATCAGTGAGTCAGGAATGCTAGCGGGAGAATGGGAGCAGTACTTC